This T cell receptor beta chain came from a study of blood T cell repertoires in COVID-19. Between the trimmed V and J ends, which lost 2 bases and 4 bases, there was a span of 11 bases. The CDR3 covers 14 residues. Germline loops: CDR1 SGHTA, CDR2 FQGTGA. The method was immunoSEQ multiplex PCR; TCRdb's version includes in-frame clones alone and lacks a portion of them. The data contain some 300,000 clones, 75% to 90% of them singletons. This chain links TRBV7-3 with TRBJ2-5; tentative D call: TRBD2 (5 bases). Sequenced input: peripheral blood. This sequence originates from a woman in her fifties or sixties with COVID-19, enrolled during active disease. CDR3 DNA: TGTGCCAGCAGCTTATCCGGAGGAACAGAGACCCAGTACTTC. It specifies CASSLSGGTETQYF.